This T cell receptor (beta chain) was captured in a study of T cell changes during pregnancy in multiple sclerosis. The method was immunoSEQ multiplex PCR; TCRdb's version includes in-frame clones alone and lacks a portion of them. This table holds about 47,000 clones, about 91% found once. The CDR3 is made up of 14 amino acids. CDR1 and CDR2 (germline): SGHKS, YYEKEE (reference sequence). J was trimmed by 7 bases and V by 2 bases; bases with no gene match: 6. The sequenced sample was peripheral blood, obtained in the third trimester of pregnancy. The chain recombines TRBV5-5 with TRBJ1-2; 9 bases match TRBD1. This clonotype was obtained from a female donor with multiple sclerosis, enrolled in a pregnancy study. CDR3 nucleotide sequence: TGTGCCAGCAGCTTCGGGACAGGGACCGCTGGCTACACCTTC. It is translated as CASSFGTGTAGYTF.